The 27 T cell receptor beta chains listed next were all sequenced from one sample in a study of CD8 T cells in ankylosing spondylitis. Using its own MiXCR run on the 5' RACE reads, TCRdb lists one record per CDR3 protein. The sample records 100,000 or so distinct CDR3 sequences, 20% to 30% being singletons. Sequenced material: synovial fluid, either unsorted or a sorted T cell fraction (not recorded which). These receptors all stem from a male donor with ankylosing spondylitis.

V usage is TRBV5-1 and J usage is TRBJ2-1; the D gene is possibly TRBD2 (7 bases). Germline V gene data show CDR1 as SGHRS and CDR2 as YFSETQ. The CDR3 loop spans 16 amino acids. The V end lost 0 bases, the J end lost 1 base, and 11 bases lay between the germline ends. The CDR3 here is CASSLVQGLSYNEQFF. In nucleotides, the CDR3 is TGCGCCAGCAGCTTGGTACAGGGACTATCCTACAATGAGCAGTTCTTC. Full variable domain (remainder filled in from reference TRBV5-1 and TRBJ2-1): KAGVTQTPRYLIKTRGQQVTLSCSPISGHRSVSWYQQTPGQGLQFLFEYFSETQRNKGNFPGRFSGRQFSNSRSEMNVSTLELGDSALYLCASSLVQGLSYNEQFFGPGTRLTVL.

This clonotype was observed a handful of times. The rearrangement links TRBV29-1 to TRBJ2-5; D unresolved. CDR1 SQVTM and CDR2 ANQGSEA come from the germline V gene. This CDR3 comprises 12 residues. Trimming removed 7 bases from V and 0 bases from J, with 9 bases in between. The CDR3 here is CSGEDNQETQYF. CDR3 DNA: TGCAGCGGAGAGGATAACCAAGAGACCCAGTACTTC.

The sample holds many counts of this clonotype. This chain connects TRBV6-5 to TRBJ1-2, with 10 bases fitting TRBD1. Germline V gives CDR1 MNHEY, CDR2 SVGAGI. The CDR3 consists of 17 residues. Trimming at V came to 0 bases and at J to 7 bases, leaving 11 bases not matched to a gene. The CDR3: CASSYSTGGSGKPGYTF. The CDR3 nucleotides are TGTGCCAGCAGTTACTCGACAGGGGGCTCCGGTAAGCCTGGCTACACCTTC.

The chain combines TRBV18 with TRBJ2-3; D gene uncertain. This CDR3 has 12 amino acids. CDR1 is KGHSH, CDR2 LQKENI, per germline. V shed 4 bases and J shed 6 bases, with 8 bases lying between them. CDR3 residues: CASSLQVDTQYF. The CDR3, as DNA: TGTGCCAGCTCACTGCAAGTTGATACGCAGTATTTT.

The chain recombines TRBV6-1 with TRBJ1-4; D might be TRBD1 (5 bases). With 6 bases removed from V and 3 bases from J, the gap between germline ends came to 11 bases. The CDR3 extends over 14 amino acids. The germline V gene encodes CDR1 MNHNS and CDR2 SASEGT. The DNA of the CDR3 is TGTGCCAGCAGGGGACCAGGCCCTAATGAAAAACTGTTTTTT. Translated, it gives CASRGPGPNEKLFF.

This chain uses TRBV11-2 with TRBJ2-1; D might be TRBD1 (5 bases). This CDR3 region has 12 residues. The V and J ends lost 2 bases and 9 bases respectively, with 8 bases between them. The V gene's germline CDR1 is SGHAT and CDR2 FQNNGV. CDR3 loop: CASSLRQTEQFF. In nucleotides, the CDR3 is TGTGCCAGCAGCTTACGACAGACTGAGCAGTTCTTC.

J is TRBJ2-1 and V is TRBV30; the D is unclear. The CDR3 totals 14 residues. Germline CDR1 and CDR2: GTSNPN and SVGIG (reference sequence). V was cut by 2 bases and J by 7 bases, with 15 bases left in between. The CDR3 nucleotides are TGTGCCTGGAGTATTCTAGTGGGGAAGAATGAGCAGTTCTTC. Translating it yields CAWSILVGKNEQFF.

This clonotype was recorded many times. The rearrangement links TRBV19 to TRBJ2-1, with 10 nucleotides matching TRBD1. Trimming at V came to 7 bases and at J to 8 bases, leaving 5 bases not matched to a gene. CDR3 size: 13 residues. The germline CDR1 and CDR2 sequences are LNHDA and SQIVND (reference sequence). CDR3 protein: CASTLDRGYEQFF. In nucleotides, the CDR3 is TGTGCCAGTACCTTGGACAGGGGGTATGAGCAGTTCTTC.

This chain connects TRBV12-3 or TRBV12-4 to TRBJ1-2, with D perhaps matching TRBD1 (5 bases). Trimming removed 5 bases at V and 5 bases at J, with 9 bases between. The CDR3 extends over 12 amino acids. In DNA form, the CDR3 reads TGTGCCAGCAGTCGGACATCATATGGCTACACCTTC. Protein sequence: CASSRTSYGYTF.

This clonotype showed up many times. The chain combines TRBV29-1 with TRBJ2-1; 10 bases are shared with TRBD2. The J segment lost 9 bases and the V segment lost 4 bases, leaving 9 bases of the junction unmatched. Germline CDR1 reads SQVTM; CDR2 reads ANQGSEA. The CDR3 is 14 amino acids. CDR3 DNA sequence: TGCAGCGTTGCCTGGCTAGCGGGAGAAGGTGAGCAGTTCTTC. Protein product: CSVAWLAGEGEQFF.

CDR3 in DNA: TGTGCCAGCAGTCCAGGACTAGCGGGAGGGCCAGAGGACGATACGCAGTATTTT. This codes for CASSPGLAGGPEDDTQYF. The J gene is TRBJ2-3, the V gene TRBV2, with 15 bases matching TRBD2. Germline V CDR1 and CDR2: SNHLY, FYNNEI. The CDR3 is made up of 18 amino acids. The V and J ends lost 5 bases and 6 bases, in that order; junction bases with no gene match: 12.

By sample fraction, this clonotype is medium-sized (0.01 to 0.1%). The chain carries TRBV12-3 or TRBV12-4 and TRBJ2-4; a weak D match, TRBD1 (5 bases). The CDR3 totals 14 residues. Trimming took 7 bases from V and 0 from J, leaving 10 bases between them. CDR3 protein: CASTPDRAKNIQYF. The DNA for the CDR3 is TGTGCCAGCACCCCTGACAGAGCCAAAAACATTCAGTACTTC.

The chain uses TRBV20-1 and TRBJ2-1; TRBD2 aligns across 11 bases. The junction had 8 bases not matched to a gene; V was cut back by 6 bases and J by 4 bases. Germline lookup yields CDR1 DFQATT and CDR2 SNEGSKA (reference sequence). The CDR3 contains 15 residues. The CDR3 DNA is TGCAGTGCGATCGGGACTAGCGGAGGATACAATGAGCAGTTCTTC. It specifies CSAIGTSGGYNEQFF.

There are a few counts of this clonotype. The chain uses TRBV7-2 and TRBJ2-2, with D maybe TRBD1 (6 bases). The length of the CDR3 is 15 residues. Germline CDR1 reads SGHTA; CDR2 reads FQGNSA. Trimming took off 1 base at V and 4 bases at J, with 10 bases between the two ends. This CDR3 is CASSLGGRRTGELFF. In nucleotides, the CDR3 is TGTGCCAGCAGCTTAGGGGGGCGGCGCACCGGGGAGCTGTTTTTT.

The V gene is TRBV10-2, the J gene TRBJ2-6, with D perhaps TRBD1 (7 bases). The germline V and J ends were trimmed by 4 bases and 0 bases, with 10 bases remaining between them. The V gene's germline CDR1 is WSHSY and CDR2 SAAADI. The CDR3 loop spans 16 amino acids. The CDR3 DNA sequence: TGCGCCAGCAGTGGACAGGGAGGCTCTGGGGCCAACGTCCTGACTTTC. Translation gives CASSGQGGSGANVLTF.

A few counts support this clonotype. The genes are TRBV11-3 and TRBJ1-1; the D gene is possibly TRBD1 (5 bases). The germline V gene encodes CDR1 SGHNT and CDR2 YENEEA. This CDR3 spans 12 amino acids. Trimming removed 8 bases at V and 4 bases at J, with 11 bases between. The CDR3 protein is CASRGRSTEAFF. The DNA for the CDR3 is TGTGCCAGCCGGGGCAGATCCACTGAAGCTTTCTTT.

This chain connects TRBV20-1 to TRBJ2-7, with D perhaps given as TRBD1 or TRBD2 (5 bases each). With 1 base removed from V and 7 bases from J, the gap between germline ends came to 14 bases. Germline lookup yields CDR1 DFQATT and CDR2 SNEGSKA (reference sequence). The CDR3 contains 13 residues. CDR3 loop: CSARGQTSGEQYV. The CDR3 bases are TGCAGTGCTAGAGGACAGACCTCGGGGGAGCAGTACGTC.

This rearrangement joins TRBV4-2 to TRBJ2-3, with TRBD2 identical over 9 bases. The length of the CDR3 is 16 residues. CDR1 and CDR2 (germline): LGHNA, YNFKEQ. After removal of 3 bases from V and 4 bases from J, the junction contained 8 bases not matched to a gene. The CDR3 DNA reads TGTGCCAGCAGCCAGCCTAGCGGGAATACCGCAGATACGCAGTATTTT. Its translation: CASSQPSGNTADTQYF.

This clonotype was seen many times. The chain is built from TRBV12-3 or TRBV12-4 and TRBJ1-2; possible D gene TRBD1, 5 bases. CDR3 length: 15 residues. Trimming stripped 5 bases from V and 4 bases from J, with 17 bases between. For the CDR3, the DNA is TGTGCCAGCAGTCCCAACCCGCCAGGGTCCTATGGCTACACCTTC. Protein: CASSPNPPGSYGYTF.

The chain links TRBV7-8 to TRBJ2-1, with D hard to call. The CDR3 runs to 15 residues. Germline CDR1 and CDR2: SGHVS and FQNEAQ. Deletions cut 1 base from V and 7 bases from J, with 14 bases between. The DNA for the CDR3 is TGTGCCAGCAGCTTAGGAGGTCAGCAAGGGAATGAGCAGTTCTTC. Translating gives CASSLGGQQGNEQFF. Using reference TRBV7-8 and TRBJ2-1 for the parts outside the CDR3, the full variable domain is GAGVSQSPRYKVAKRGQDVALRCDPISGHVSLFWYQQALGQGPEFLTYFQNEAQLDKSGLPSDRFFAERPEGSVSTLKIQRTQQEDSAVYLCASSLGGQQGNEQFFGPGTRLTVL.

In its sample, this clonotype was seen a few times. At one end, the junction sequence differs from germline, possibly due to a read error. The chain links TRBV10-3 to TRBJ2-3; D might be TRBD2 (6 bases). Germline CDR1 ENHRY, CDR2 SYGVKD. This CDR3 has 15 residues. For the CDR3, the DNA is TGTGCCATCAGTGGGGGGGAAGCGGTCACAAATACGCAGTATTTT. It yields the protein CAISGGEAVTNTQYF.

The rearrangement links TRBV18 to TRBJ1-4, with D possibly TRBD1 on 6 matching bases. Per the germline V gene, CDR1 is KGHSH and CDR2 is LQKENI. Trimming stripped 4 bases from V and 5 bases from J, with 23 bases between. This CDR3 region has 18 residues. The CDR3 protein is CASSRSEQTGNNNEKLFF. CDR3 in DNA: TGTGCCAGCTCACGATCCGAACAAACAGGGAATAACAATGAAAAACTGTTTTTT.

CDR3 nucleotides: TGTGCCAGCAGCTTGAATTTTGAGCAGTTCTTC. This sequence encodes CASSLNFEQFF. V usage is TRBV5-6 and J usage is TRBJ2-1, with D unclear. Germline values: CDR1 SGHDT, CDR2 YYEEEE. CDR3 length equals 11 residues. Trimming removed 1 base at V and 9 bases at J, with 5 bases between.

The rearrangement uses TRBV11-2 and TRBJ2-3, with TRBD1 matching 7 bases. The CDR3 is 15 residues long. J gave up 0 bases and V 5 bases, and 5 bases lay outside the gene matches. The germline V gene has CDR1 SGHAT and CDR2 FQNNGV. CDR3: CASSLGQDSTDTQYF. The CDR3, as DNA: TGTGCCAGCAGCCTAGGACAGGATAGCACAGATACGCAGTATTTT.

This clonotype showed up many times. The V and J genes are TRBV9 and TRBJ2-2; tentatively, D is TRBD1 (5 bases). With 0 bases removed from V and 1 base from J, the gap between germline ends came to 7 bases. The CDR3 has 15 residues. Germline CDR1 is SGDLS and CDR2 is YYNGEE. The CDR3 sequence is CASSVVRGNTGELFF. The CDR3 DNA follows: TGTGCCAGCAGCGTAGTTAGGGGGAACACCGGGGAGCTGTTTTTT.

CDR3 residues: CASSSRPKRETDTQYF. In DNA form, the CDR3 reads TGTGCCAGCAGCTCCAGACCCAAGCGGGAGACTGATACGCAGTATTTT. V usage is TRBV7-6 and J usage is TRBJ2-3; 8 nucleotides agree with TRBD2. J was trimmed by 6 bases and V by 4 bases; bases with no gene match: 12. CDR3 length equals 16 residues. Germline V gives CDR1 SGHVS, CDR2 FNYEAQ.

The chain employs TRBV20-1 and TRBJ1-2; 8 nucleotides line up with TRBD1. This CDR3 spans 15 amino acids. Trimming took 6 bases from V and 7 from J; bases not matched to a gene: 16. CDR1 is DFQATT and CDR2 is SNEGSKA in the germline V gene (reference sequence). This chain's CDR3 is CSAAAGTGILGGYTF. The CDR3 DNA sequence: TGCAGTGCCGCGGCCGGGACAGGCATTCTAGGTGGCTACACCTTC.